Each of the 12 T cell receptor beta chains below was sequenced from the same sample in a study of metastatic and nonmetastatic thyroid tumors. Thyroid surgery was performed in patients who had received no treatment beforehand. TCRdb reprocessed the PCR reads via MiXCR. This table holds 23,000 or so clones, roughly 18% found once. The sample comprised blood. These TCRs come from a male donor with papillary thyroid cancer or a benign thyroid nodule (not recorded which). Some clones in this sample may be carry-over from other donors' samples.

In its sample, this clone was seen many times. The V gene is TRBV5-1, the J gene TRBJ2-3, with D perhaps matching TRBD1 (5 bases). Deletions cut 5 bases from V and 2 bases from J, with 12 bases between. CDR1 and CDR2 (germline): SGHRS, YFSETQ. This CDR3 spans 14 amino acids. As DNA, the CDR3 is TGCGCCAGCAGAAGGGGCGTAGACACAGATACGCAGTATTTT. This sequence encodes CASRRGVDTDTQYF.

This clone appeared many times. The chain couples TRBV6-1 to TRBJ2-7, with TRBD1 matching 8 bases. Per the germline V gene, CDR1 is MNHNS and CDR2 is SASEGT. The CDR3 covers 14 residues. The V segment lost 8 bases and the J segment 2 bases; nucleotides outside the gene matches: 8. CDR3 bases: TGTGCCAGCTCAAGGGACAGGAATACCTACGAGCAGTACTTC. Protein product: CASSRDRNTYEQYF.

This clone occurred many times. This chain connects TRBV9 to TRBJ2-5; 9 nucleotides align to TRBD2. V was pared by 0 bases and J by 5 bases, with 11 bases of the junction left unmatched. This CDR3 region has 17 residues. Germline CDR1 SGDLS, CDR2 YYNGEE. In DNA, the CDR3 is TGTGCCAGCAGCGTAGGGAGACTAGCGGAGCTCGACGAGACCCAGTACTTC. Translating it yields CASSVGRLAELDETQYF.

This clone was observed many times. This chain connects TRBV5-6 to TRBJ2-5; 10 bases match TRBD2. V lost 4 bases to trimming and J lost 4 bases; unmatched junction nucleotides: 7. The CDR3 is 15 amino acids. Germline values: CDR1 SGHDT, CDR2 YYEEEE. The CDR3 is CASSNLAGDLETQYF. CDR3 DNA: TGTGCCAGCAGCAACCTAGCGGGAGATCTAGAGACCCAGTACTTC.

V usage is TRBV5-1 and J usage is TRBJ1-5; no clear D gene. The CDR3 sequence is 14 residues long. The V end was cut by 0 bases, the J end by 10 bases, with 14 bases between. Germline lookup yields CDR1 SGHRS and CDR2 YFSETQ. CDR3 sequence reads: CASSLEASDGPQHF. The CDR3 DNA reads TGCGCCAGCAGCTTGGAGGCCAGCGATGGACCCCAGCATTTT.

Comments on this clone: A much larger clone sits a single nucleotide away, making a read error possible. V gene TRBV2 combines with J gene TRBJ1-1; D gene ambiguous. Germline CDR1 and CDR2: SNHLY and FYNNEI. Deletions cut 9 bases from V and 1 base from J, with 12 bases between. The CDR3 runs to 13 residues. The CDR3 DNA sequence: TGTGCCAGTATGGTGGACGGGAACACTGAAGCTTTCTTT. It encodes CASMVDGNTEAFF.

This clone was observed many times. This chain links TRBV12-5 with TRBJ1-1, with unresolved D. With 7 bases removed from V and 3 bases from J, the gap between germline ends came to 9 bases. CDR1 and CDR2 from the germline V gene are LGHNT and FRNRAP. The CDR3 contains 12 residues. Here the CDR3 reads CASARADTEAFF. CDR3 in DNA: TGTGCTAGTGCCCGAGCGGACACTGAAGCTTTCTTT.

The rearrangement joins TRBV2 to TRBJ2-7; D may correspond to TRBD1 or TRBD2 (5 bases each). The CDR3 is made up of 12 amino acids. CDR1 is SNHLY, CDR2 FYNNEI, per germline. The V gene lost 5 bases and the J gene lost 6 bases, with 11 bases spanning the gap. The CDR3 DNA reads TGTGCCAGCAGTTTATCTGGGGGCGAGCAGTACTTC. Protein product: CASSLSGGEQYF.

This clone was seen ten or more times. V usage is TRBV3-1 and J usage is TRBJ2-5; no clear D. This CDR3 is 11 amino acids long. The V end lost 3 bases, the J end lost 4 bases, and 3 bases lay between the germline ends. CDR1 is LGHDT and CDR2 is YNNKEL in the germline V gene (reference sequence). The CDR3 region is CASSQGETQYF. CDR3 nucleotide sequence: TGTGCCAGCAGCCAGGGAGAGACCCAGTACTTC.

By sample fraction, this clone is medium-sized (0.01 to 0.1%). In nucleotides, the CDR3 is TGTGCCAGCAGTTTATACCGACCCCGGGGGGCAGACGAGCAGTACTTC. It specifies CASSLYRPRGADEQYF. V gene TRBV28 combines with J gene TRBJ2-7; tentative D call: TRBD2 (7 bases). The CDR3 sequence is 16 residues long. Trimming cost V 1 base and J 5 bases, with 18 bases left between them. Germline lookup yields CDR1 MDHEN and CDR2 SYDVKM. Using reference TRBV28 and TRBJ2-7 for the parts outside the CDR3, the full variable domain is DVKVTQSSRYLVKRTGEKVFLECVQDMDHENMFWYRQDPGLGLRLIYFSYDVKMKEKGDIPEGYSVSREKKERFSLILESASTNQTSMYLCASSLYRPRGADEQYFGPGTRLTVT.

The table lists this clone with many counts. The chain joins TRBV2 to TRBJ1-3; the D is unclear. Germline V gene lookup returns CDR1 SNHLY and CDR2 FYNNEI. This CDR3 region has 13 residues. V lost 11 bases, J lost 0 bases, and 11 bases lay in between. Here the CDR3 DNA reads TGTGCCTGGGCTGGATACTCTGGAAACACCATATATTTT. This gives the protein CAWAGYSGNTIYF.

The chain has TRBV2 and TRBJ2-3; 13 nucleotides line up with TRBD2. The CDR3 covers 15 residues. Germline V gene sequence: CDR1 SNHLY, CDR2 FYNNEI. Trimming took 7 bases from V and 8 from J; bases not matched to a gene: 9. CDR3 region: CASNYGLAGVSTQYF. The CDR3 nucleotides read TGTGCCAGCAACTACGGACTAGCGGGAGTTAGTACGCAGTATTTT.